Each of the 2 T cell receptor beta chains below was sequenced from the same sample in a study of cytomegalovirus exposure and HLA in healthy donors. 60 Vbeta and 13 Jbeta primers were used in PCR. TCRdb's copy holds only in-frame clones and misses some; the assay was immunoSEQ multiplex PCR. The data show approximately 60,000 clones, around four fifths seen once. Sequences were obtained from PBMCs. The receptors were sampled from a man aged 25-40 years in good health and CMV-seronegative.

This chain uses TRBV29-1 with TRBJ2-4; D may be TRBD2 (6 bases). The V end lost 5 bases, the J end lost 10 bases, and 18 bases lay between the germline ends. The CDR3 contains 13 residues. Germline CDR1 and CDR2: SQVTM and ANQGSEA. CDR3 sequence (DNA): TGCAGCGTTTGGGGATCCGGGGGATTAATTCAGTACTTC. Protein sequence: CSVWGSGGLIQYF.

This sequence joins TRBV5-1 and TRBJ1-3; D perhaps matches TRBD1 (6 bases). The V and J ends lost 4 bases and 3 bases respectively, with 11 bases between them. Germline lookup yields CDR1 SGHRS and CDR2 YFSETQ. CDR3 length: 14 amino acids. In DNA, the CDR3 is TGCGCCAGCAGCGAGCTCAGGGGTGGAAACACCATATATTTT. Translation: CASSELRGGNTIYF.